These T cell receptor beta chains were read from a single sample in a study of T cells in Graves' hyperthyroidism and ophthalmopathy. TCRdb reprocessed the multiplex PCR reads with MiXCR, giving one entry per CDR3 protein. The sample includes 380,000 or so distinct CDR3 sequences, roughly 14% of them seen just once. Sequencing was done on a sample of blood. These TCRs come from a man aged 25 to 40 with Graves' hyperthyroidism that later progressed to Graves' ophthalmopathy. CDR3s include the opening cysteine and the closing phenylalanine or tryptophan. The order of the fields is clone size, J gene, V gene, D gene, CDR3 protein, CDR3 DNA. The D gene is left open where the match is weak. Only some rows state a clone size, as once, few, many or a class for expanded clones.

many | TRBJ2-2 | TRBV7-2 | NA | CASSLADYTGELFF | TGTGCCAGCAGCTTAGCAGATTACACCGGGGAGCTGTTTTTT
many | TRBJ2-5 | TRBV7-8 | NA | CASSLGRSQETQYF | TGTGCCAGCAGCCTGGGACGGAGCCAAGAGACCCAGTACTTC
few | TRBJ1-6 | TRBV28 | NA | CASRRGQFLYYNSPLHF | TGTGCCAGCAGACGAGGACAGTTTCTTTACTATAATTCACCCCTCCACTTT
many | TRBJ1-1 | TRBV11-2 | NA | CASSLDREAFF | TGTGCCAGCAGCTTAGATCGGGAAGCTTTCTTT
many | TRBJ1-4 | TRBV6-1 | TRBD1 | CASSSPMTGASEKLFF | TGTGCCAGCAGCTCACCTATGACAGGGGCAAGCGAAAAACTGTTTTTT
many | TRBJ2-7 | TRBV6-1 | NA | CASSEGQGLEQYF | TGTGCCAGCAGTGAAGGGCAGGGGCTCGAGCAGTACTTC
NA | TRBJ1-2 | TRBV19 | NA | CASSITRGDGYTF | TGTGCCAGTAGTATCACCAGGGGAGATGGCTACACCTTC
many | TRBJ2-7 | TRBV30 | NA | CAWSEGVSYEQYF | TGTGCCTGGAGTGAAGGGGTATCCTACGAGCAGTACTTC
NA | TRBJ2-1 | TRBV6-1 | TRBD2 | CASTSGGAGNNEQFF | TGTGCCAGCACTAGCGGGGGGGCCGGAAACAATGAGCAGTTCTTC
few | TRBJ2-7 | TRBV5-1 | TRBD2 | CASSLVSSGGANEQYF | TGCGCCAGCAGCTTGGTATCTAGCGGGGGGGCTAACGAGCAGTACTTC
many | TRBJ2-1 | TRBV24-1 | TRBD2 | CATGGPGLAGSYNEQFF | TGTGCCACCGGTGGTCCGGGACTAGCGGGGTCCTACAATGAGCAGTTCTTC
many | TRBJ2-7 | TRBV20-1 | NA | CSARDFLTSGYEQYF | TGCAGTGCTAGAGATTTTTTGACATCGGGCTACGAGCAGTACTTC
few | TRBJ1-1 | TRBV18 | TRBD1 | CASSQQTGVSAEAFF | TGTGCCAGCTCACAGCAGACAGGGGTTTCGGCTGAAGCTTTCTTT
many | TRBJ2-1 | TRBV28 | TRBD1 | CASSLIGGSGHEQFF | TGTGCCAGCAGTTTAATAGGGGGCTCCGGCCATGAGCAGTTCTTC
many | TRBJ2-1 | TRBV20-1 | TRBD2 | CSARGTSGGYNEQFF | TGCAGTGCTAGGGGGACTAGCGGGGGTTACAATGAGCAGTTCTTC
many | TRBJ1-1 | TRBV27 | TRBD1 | CASSLTWGTGGLYEAFF | TGTGCCAGCAGTTTAACCTGGGGAACAGGGGGCCTTTACGAAGCTTTCTTT
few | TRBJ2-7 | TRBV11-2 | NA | CASSLRDGSYEQYF | TGTGCCAGCAGCTTACGGGACGGATCCTACGAGCAGTACTTC
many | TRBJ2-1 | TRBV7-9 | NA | CASSLVGYNEQFF | TGTGCCAGCAGCTTAGTGGGATACAATGAGCAGTTCTTC
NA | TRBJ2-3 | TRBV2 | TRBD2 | CASTPAGGTDTQYF | TGTGCCAGCACACCAGCGGGAGGCACAGATACGCAGTATTTT
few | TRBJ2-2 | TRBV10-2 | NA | CASRPTGPPNTGELFF | TGCGCCAGCCGCCCGACAGGACCGCCCAACACCGGGGAGCTGTTTTTT
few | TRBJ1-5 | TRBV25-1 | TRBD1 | CASSRTGYSNQPQHF | TGTGCCAGCAGTCGGACAGGGTACAGCAATCAGCCCCAGCATTTT
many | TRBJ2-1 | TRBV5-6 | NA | CASLGGSYNEQFF | TGTGCCAGCCTAGGGGGCTCCTACAATGAGCAGTTCTTC
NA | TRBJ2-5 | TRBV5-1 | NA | CASSRDGRETQYF | TGCGCCAGCAGCAGGGACGGTCGAGAGACCCAGTACTTC
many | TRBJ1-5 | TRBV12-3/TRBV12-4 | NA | CASSLRRVNQPQHF | TGTGCCAGCAGTTTAAGGAGGGTTAATCAGCCCCAGCATTTT
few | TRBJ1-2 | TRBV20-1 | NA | CSARDQTAPYGYTF | TGCAGTGCTAGAGATCAGACAGCGCCCTATGGCTACACCTTC
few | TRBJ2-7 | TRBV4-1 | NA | CASSQVSEGVTYEQYF | TGCGCCAGCAGCCAAGTCTCTGAAGGGGTCACCTACGAGCAGTACTTC
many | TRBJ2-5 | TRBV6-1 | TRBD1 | CASFGLQGGSETQYF | TGTGCCAGCTTTGGATTACAGGGGGGTTCGGAGACCCAGTACTTC
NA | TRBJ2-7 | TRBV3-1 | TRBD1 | CASSPGTATSYEQYF | TGTGCCAGCAGCCCAGGGACAGCAACGTCATACGAGCAGTACTTC
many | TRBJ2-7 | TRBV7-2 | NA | CASSLVGDEQYF | TGTGCCAGCAGCTTAGTAGGAGACGAGCAGTACTTC
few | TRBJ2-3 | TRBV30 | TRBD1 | CAWSVGTGSTDTQYF | TGTGCCTGGAGTGTCGGGACAGGGAGCACAGATACGCAGTATTTT
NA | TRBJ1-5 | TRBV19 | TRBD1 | CASSSAGGFSQPQHF | TGTGCCAGTAGTTCGGCAGGGGGCTTTAGTCAGCCCCAGCATTTT
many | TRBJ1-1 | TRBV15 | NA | CATSRALGSATEAFF | TGTGCCACCAGCAGAGCCCTAGGGTCCGCCACTGAAGCTTTCTTT
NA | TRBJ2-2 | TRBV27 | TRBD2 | CASNWGGGTGELFF | TGTGCCAGCAACTGGGGGGGTGGCACCGGGGAGCTGTTTTTT
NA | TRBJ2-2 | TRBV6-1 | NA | CASSLAPPAEDPRRELFF | TGTGCCAGCAGTTTAGCCCCCCCGGCAGAGGACCCTCGAAGGGAGCTGTTTTTT
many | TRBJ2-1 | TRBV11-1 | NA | CASNRKGSRGGREQFF | TGTGCCAGCAACCGCAAAGGTAGTAGAGGGGGGAGAGAGCAGTTCTTC
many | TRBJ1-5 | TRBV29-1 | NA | CSVAQGRNQPQHF | TGCAGCGTTGCACAGGGCCGCAATCAGCCCCAGCATTTT
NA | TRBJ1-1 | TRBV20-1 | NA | CSARDPRAGGGDTEAFF | TGCAGTGCTAGAGATCCCAGGGCGGGTGGCGGAGACACTGAAGCTTTCTTT
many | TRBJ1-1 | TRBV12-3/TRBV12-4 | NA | CASGKGGIDTEAFF | TGTGCCAGCGGGAAGGGGGGTATTGACACTGAAGCTTTCTTT
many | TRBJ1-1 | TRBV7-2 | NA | CASSLLGVNTEAFF | TGTGCCAGCAGCCTTCTCGGGGTGAACACTGAAGCTTTCTTT
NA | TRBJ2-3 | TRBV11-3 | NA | CASRVGRNTQYF | TGTGCCAGCAGAGTAGGGCGAAATACGCAGTATTTT
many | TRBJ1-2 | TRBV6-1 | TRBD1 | CASSEPGRGDYGYTF | TGTGCCAGCAGTGAACCCGGCAGGGGGGACTATGGCTACACCTTC
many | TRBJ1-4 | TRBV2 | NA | CASSPGVLNEKLFF | TGTGCCAGCAGTCCGGGGGTGCTTAATGAAAAACTGTTTTTT
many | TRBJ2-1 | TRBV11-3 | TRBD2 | CASSLDKRGLYNEQFF | TGTGCCAGCAGCCTAGACAAGCGGGGACTATACAATGAGCAGTTCTTC
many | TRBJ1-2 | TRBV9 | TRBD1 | CASRGQGSNYGYTF | TGTGCCAGCAGAGGACAGGGGTCTAACTATGGCTACACCTTC